The 27 T cell receptor beta chains listed next were all sequenced from one sample in a study of blood T cells in healthy people across ages. A J-beta primer mix and a sample-barcoded 5' primer were used in a second PCR of about 6 to 12 cycles. TCRdb independently ran MiXCR on the 5' RACE reads; one entry per CDR3 protein. The table lists 1.5 million to 1.9 million distinct CDR3 sequences, 35% to 45% of them singletons, with under 5% in the top ten. Sequencing was performed on blood. These receptors originate from a young woman in good health.

This CDR3 is CSVTGRAGPNEQFF. CDR3 nucleotide sequence: TGCAGCGTGACGGGACGAGCAGGTCCCAATGAGCAGTTCTTC. This chain links TRBV29-1 with TRBJ2-1; either TRBD1 or TRBD2 may fit D (5 bases each). V lost 6 bases to trimming and J lost 6 bases, with 18 bases between them. The V gene's germline CDR1 is SQVTM and CDR2 ANQGSEA. The CDR3 is made up of 14 amino acids.

The rearrangement uses TRBV4-3 and TRBJ2-7; TRBD1 matches at 8 bases. This CDR3 region has 15 residues. J was trimmed by 7 bases and V by 3 bases; bases with no gene match: 11. CDR1 LGHNA and CDR2 YSLEER come from the germline V gene. The DNA of the CDR3 is TGCGCCAGCAGCCATGCAGGGGGACAGGTCTATGAGCAGTACTTC. Its protein is CASSHAGGQVYEQYF.

V gene TRBV11-2 combines with J gene TRBJ2-1; TRBD1 matches 10 bases. V gave up 4 bases and J gave up 9 bases; unmatched junction bases: 6. This CDR3 has 14 amino acids. Per the germline V gene, CDR1 is SGHAT and CDR2 is FQNNGV. The CDR3: CASSSLRDRGEQFF. Here the CDR3 DNA reads TGTGCCAGCAGCTCCCTCCGGGACAGGGGTGAGCAGTTCTTC. Full variable domain (remainder filled in from reference TRBV11-2 and TRBJ2-1): EAGVAQSPRYKIIEKRQSVAFWCNPISGHATLYWYQQILGQGPKLLIQFQNNGVVDDSQLPKDRFSAERLKGVDSTLKIQPAKLEDSAVYLCASSSLRDRGEQFFGPGTRLTVL.

The chain uses TRBV7-6 and TRBJ2-7; 14 bases agree with TRBD2. The CDR3 runs to 18 residues. Germline values: CDR1 SGHVS, CDR2 FNYEAQ. V lost 4 bases and J lost 4; bases outside the gene matches: 12. Here the CDR3 reads CASSSQTSGGVSLYEQYF. As DNA, the CDR3 is TGTGCCAGCAGCTCGCAGACTAGCGGGGGGGTGTCCTTATACGAGCAGTACTTC. The full variable domain, with the rest looked up from reference TRBV7-6 and TRBJ2-7, is GAGVSQSPRYKVTKRGQDVALRCDPISGHVSLYWYRQALGQGPEFLTYFNYEAQQDKSGLPNDRFSAERPEGSISTLTIQRTEQRDSAMYRCASSSQTSGGVSLYEQYFGPGTRLTVT.

In DNA, the CDR3 is TGCAGTGCTAAAAACGCAGATACGCAGTATTTT. Its translation: CSAKNADTQYF. The chain recombines TRBV20-1 with TRBJ2-3; D call uncertain. Trimming stripped 4 bases from V and 4 bases from J, with 6 bases between. Germline CDR1 is DFQATT and CDR2 is SNEGSKA (reference sequence). There are 11 residues in the CDR3.

The rearrangement uses TRBV10-3 and TRBJ2-5; D is unclear. The end of the DNA fits TRBJ2-7 better, so the J call may be wrong. The CDR3 is made up of 18 amino acids. Germline loops: CDR1 ENHRY, CDR2 SYGVKD. In DNA, the CDR3 is TGTGCCGTCCGAAACCAGGAGACCAAATCCTTCCTACCGCGCGAGCAGTACTTC. Translated: CAVRNQETKSFLPREQYF.

This clonotype was picked up a small number of times. The CDR3: CASSSSTSGSGSEQFF. The CDR3 nucleotides are TGTGCCAGCAGTTCCTCGACTAGCGGGAGTGGAAGTGAGCAGTTCTTC. The chain carries TRBV27 and TRBJ2-1; 12 nucleotides align to TRBD2. Germline assignment: CDR1 MNHEY and CDR2 SMNVEV (reference sequence). The CDR3 is made up of 16 amino acids. V was pared by 4 bases and J by 9 bases, with 10 bases of the junction left unmatched.

The gene calls are TRBV6-1 and TRBJ2-7, with TRBD1 matching 8 bases. Trimming at V came to 2 bases and at J to 1 base, leaving 1 base not matched to a gene. Per the germline V gene, CDR1 is MNHNS and CDR2 is SASEGT. The CDR3 length is 14 residues. The CDR3 protein is CASSEQGASYEQYF. Here the CDR3 DNA reads TGTGCCAGCAGTGAACAGGGGGCATCCTACGAGCAGTACTTC.

This chain connects TRBV29-1 to TRBJ2-4; 16 bases align to TRBD2. Germline V gives CDR1 SQVTM, CDR2 ANQGSEA. CDR3 length equals 17 residues. The J segment lost 3 bases and the V segment lost 4 bases, leaving 6 bases of the junction unmatched. The CDR3 spells CSVVGGLAGGGKNIQYF. CDR3 DNA: TGCAGCGTTGTTGGGGGACTAGCGGGAGGGGGCAAAAACATTCAGTACTTC.

In its sample, this clonotype was seen a few times. The chain combines TRBV27 with TRBJ1-1; the D gene is possibly TRBD1 (5 bases). V dropped 4 bases and J dropped 5 bases, with 11 bases sitting between them. Per the germline V gene, CDR1 is MNHEY and CDR2 is SMNVEV (reference sequence). This CDR3 contains 13 residues. The CDR3, as DNA: TGTGCCAGCAGTTGGGGCATGGGGACTGAAGCTTTCTTT. Its translation: CASSWGMGTEAFF.

This sequence joins TRBV5-1 and TRBJ2-1; a weak D match, TRBD2 (6 bases). The length of the CDR3 is 15 residues. Trimming pared 0 bases from V and 3 bases from J, leaving 10 bases between. Germline V CDR1 and CDR2: SGHRS, YFSETQ. The CDR3 coding sequence is TGCGCCAGCAGCTTGGAACTAGCCCTCTACAATGAGCAGTTCTTC. It yields the protein CASSLELALYNEQFF.

This chain connects TRBV20-1 to TRBJ1-4; D is perhaps TRBD1 (5 bases). This CDR3 is 12 amino acids long. Trimming took 5 bases from V and 6 from J, leaving 10 bases between them. Germline V gene lookup returns CDR1 DFQATT and CDR2 SNEGSKA (reference sequence). The CDR3 coding sequence is TGCAGTGCTCCCGGGACTGATGAAAAACTGTTTTTT. Translated, it gives CSAPGTDEKLFF.

The rearrangement joins TRBV27 to TRBJ2-5; 11 bases are shared with TRBD2. The CDR3 is 14 amino acids. V lost 6 bases, J lost 5 bases, and 5 bases stayed unmatched. Germline CDR1 is MNHEY and CDR2 is SMNVEV (reference sequence). CDR3 region: CASRLAGVIETQYF. The CDR3 DNA is TGTGCCAGCAGACTAGCGGGAGTGATTGAGACCCAGTACTTC.

The sample holds many counts of this clonotype. V usage is TRBV24-1 and J usage is TRBJ2-1, with 13 bases aligning to TRBD2. The CDR3 spans 18 residues. The V and J ends lost 4 bases and 3 bases, in that order; junction bases with no gene match: 8. Germline V CDR1 and CDR2: KGHDR, SFDVKD. The CDR3 loop is CATSDSRTSGSLYNEQFF. The CDR3 nucleotides are TGTGCCACCAGTGACTCCCGGACTAGCGGGAGTCTCTACAATGAGCAGTTCTTC.

The rearrangement uses TRBV4-1 and TRBJ2-1; 13 positions match TRBD2. CDR1 is MGHRA and CDR2 is YSYEKL in the germline V gene. V dropped 6 bases and J dropped 6; count of bases not matched to a gene: 5. The CDR3 has 15 amino acids. The CDR3 DNA follows: TGCGCCAGCAGAGTACTAGCGGGGGGGTTCAATGAGCAGTTCTTC. This encodes CASRVLAGGFNEQFF.

The gene calls are TRBV28 and TRBJ1-2, with TRBD1 identical over 7 bases. V gave up 5 bases and J gave up 8 bases; unmatched junction bases: 8. CDR1 MDHEN and CDR2 SYDVKM come from the germline V gene. This CDR3 comprises 13 residues. The CDR3 loop is CASSDEGARGYTF. DNA of the CDR3: TGTGCCAGCAGTGATGAGGGGGCGCGAGGCTACACCTTC.

The chain combines TRBV4-3 with TRBJ1-6; 10 bases align to TRBD1. With V trimmed by 0 bases and J by 10 bases, 6 bases remained unmatched. This CDR3 has 16 amino acids. CDR1 is LGHNA, CDR2 YSLEER, per germline. The CDR3 sequence is CASSQDRGQGRSPLHF. CDR3 sequence (DNA): TGCGCCAGCAGCCAAGACCGGGGACAGGGGAGGTCACCCCTCCACTTT.

This clonotype was detected many times. This chain uses TRBV6-6 with TRBJ2-7, with 7 bases lining up with TRBD1. This CDR3 is built from 14 residues. CDR1 and CDR2 from the germline V gene are MNHNY and SVGAGI (reference sequence). Losses at the gene ends were 5 bases for V and 6 bases for J; bases not matched to a gene: 10. This CDR3 reads CASSRDVYRGEQYF. CDR3 nucleotides: TGTGCCAGCAGTCGGGACGTTTACAGGGGCGAGCAGTACTTC.

J is TRBJ1-2 and V is TRBV12-3 or TRBV12-4; 7 bases agree with TRBD1. The CDR3 extends over 14 amino acids. Trimming removed 1 base from V and 7 bases from J; junction bases left unmatched: 6. The CDR3 DNA sequence: TGTGCCAGCAGTTTAGTCCGACAGGGACGTGGCTACACCTTC. Translation gives CASSLVRQGRGYTF.

The chain employs TRBV25-1 and TRBJ1-1; TRBD1 aligns across 10 bases. This CDR3 is built from 16 residues. Germline CDR1 and CDR2: MGHDK and SYGVNS. Trimming took 3 bases from V and 5 from J; bases not matched to a gene: 9. CDR3 in amino acids: CASSDTGTGVGTEAFF. CDR3 sequence (DNA): TGTGCCAGCAGTGACACCGGGACAGGGGTGGGGACTGAAGCTTTCTTT.

The table lists this clonotype with a few counts. J is TRBJ2-5 and V is TRBV13; the match to TRBD1 covers 7 bases. Germline V CDR1 and CDR2: PRHDT, FYEKMQ (reference sequence). The CDR3 totals 13 residues. V trimming: 9 bases; J trimming: 11 bases; junction bases outside the gene matches: 15. CDR3 amino acids: CASSRDSHNEQYF. For the CDR3, the DNA is TGTGCCAGTAGCCGGGACAGTCATAATGAGCAGTACTTC.

The chain uses TRBV3-1 and TRBJ1-1, with 9 bases matching TRBD1. In germline, CDR1 is LGHDT, CDR2 YNNKEL (reference sequence). There are 13 residues in the CDR3. With V trimmed by 4 bases and J by 11 bases, 8 bases remained unmatched. In DNA, the CDR3 is TGTGCCAGCAGCCGGGACAGGGCAATGTCCGCTTTCTTT. Its protein is CASSRDRAMSAFF. Using reference TRBV3-1 and TRBJ1-1 for the parts outside the CDR3, the full variable domain is DTAVSQTPKYLVTQMGNDKSIKCEQNLGHDTMYWYKQDSKKFLKIMFSYNNKELIINETVPNRFSPKSPDKAHLNLHINSLELGDSAVYFCASSRDRAMSAFFGQGTRLTVV.

This clonotype was detected once. As the CDR3 is not closed by the conserved phenylalanine or tryptophan, this likely results from a read error. The CDR3 loop is CASKQGGTEAFS. The DNA for the CDR3 is TGTGCCAGTAAACAGGGTGGCACTGAAGCTTTCTCT. This rearrangement joins TRBV28 to TRBJ1-1; possibly TRBD1 for D (6 bases). V was pared by 9 bases and J by 4 bases, with 12 bases between. Germline CDR1 and CDR2: MDHEN and SYDVKM. The CDR3 is 12 residues long.

This clonotype has more than one count but fewer than ten. V gene TRBV2 combines with J gene TRBJ2-3; 8 positions agree with TRBD1. This CDR3 has 14 residues. Per germline, CDR1 SNHLY and CDR2 FYNNEI. Unmatched junction bases numbered 8, after V lost 11 bases and J lost 1 base. CDR3 region: CAGSQGAGTDTQYF. Written as DNA, the CDR3 is TGTGCCGGATCCCAGGGGGCCGGCACAGATACGCAGTATTTT.

The J gene is TRBJ2-1, the V gene TRBV29-1; 8 positions agree with TRBD2. V trimming: 4 bases; J trimming: 6 bases; junction bases outside the gene matches: 5. Per germline, CDR1 SQVTM and CDR2 ANQGSEA. The CDR3 loop spans 13 amino acids. CDR3 coding DNA: TGCAGCGTTGCCGGGAGGGCTGGCAATGAGCAGTTCTTC. Residues: CSVAGRAGNEQFF.

The gene calls are TRBV12-3 or TRBV12-4 and TRBJ1-4, with D possibly being TRBD1 (5 bases). Trimming stripped 3 bases from V and 7 bases from J, with 15 bases between. The length of the CDR3 is 15 residues. The CDR3 bases are TGTGCCAGCAGTTTTGGGGGTGCTTGGGGTGAAAAACTGTTTTTT. It translates to CASSFGGAWGEKLFF.

The sample holds a few counts of this clonotype. The chain links TRBV5-1 to TRBJ1-4, with D unresolved. V gave up 4 bases and J gave up 0 bases, with 13 bases separating them. Germline lookup yields CDR1 SGHRS and CDR2 YFSETQ. The CDR3 runs to 16 residues. The CDR3 nucleotides are TGCGCCAGCAGCGGAGGGTACCAAGCAACTAATGAAAAACTGTTTTTT. Translation: CASSGGYQATNEKLFF.